The subject of this entry is one T cell receptor (beta chain). These data belong to a study of T-cell reconstitution after alpha-beta-depleted transplantation in children. During its preparation, the TCRbeta library received unique molecular identifiers. TCRdb passed the PCR reads through MiXCR, listing each CDR3 protein once. The sample consists of 200,000 to 250,000 distinct CDR3 sequences, approximately 10% of them appearing once. The germline gives CDR1 KGHDR, CDR2 SFDVKD. V was pared by 9 bases and J by 4 bases, with 7 bases of the junction left unmatched. This CDR3 spans 14 amino acids. The receptor comes from a human donor who donated a stem cell graft to a child with acute lymphoblastic leukemia. Sequenced here: PBMCs from the stem cell graft donor, sampled from the stem cell graft. J is TRBJ2-3 and V is TRBV24-1; 9 positions agree with TRBD1. The CDR3 sequence is CATGNRGQADTQYF. The CDR3 DNA reads TGTGCCACCGGGAACAGGGGGCAGGCAGATACGCAGTATTTT.